Below, 14 T cell receptor beta chains from the same sample are listed, as sequenced in a study of CD8+ T cells in alopecia areata. Isolated RNA was reverse transcribed into cDNA used as the sequencing template. The assay was immunoSEQ multiplex PCR, and TCRdb's table has in-frame clones only and misses some. The data contain 85,000 to 110,000 clones, approximately 84% of them singletons. This sample's treatment: oral pan-JAK inhibitor, 5-10 mg twice daily. The sequences come from CD8+ T cells sorted from blood, collected around week 34, from a patient treated with tofacitinib. The receptors were gathered from a human donor with alopecia areata.

The sample holds one count of this clone. The conserved final phenylalanine or tryptophan is absent from the CDR3, which likely points to a read error. This chain uses TRBV6-1 with TRBJ2-7, with 7 positions matching TRBD1. Germline CDR1 reads MNHNS; CDR2 reads SASEGT. The CDR3 runs 15 residues. J was trimmed by 1 base and V by 7 bases; bases with no gene match: 10. The CDR3 here is CASTQPRDSSYEQYL. In DNA, the CDR3 is TGTGCCAGCACCCAACCCCGGGACAGTTCCTACGAGCAGTACCTC.

The chain has TRBV19 and TRBJ2-7; 10 bases map to TRBD1. Germline CDR1 LNHDA, CDR2 SQIVND (reference sequence). V lost 5 bases and J lost 4; bases outside the gene matches: 8. CDR3 length: 15 amino acids. Here the CDR3 reads CASSPGTGDIYEQYF. CDR3 nucleotide sequence: TGTGCCAGTAGTCCTGGGACAGGGGATATTTACGAGCAGTACTTC.

This clone was detected a few times. The CDR3 DNA reads TGTGCCAGCAGTTCCCTGACAGGGGGCTACGAGCAGTACTTC. It yields the protein CASSSLTGGYEQYF. V and J are TRBV27 and TRBJ2-7, with 9 bases aligning to TRBD1. V trimming: 4 bases; J trimming: 3 bases; junction bases outside the gene matches: 4. The CDR3 consists of 14 residues. In germline, CDR1 is MNHEY, CDR2 SMNVEV (reference sequence).

This clone was picked up a small number of times. The chain uses TRBV12-5 and TRBJ2-7; no firm D call. V lost 0 bases, J lost 3 bases, and 3 bases lay in between. The germline gives CDR1 LGHNT, CDR2 FRNRAP. The CDR3 totals 12 residues. CDR3 coding DNA: TGTGCTAGTGGTTTGGTAATCTACGAGCAGTACTTC. It yields the protein CASGLVIYEQYF.

This rearrangement joins TRBV9 to TRBJ2-7; tentatively, D is TRBD2 (5 bases). This CDR3 is built from 14 residues. The ends were cut back, 2 bases at V and 2 bases at J, with 11 bases in the middle. Germline CDR1 reads SGDLS; CDR2 reads YYNGEE. The CDR3 nucleotides read TGTGCCAGCAGCGTTACCGGGGTGGCCTACGAGCAGTACTTC. Translation: CASSVTGVAYEQYF.

The chain couples TRBV7-2 to TRBJ2-7; weak D call: TRBD1 (6 bases). The CDR3 totals 15 residues. Germline V CDR1 and CDR2: SGHTA, FQGNSA. Trimming left V 2 bases short and J 2 bases short, with 13 bases between. The CDR3 coding sequence is TGTGCCAGCAGCTTATATCCGGGACATCCCTACGAGCAGTACTTC. Translated, it gives CASSLYPGHPYEQYF.

The chain couples TRBV21-1 to TRBJ1-5; the D call in the table, TRBD1, was not verified against the DNA. TRBV21-1 has pseudogene status. This CDR3 spans 20 amino acids. CDR3 DNA: TGTGCCAGCAGCAAAATGGTCCCCGGGACAGGGGGTAAGCCGTGTCAGCCCCAGCATTTT. Protein sequence: CASSKMVPGTGGKPCQPQHF.

V is TRBV11-2 and J is TRBJ2-7; D gene ambiguous. The CDR3 loop spans 14 amino acids. Germline V gene lookup returns CDR1 SGHAT and CDR2 FQNNGV. V lost 5 bases and J 1 base, leaving 12 bases between the germline ends. Written as DNA, the CDR3 is TGTGCCAGCAGCCCCCGTTCTCCTTCCTACGAGCAGTACTTC. This sequence encodes CASSPRSPSYEQYF.

This clone was seen a single time. This chain uses TRBV11-1 with TRBJ2-2, with D tentatively TRBD2 (5 bases). Per germline, CDR1 SGHAT and CDR2 FQDESV (reference sequence). The CDR3 sequence is 13 residues long. Trimming stripped 9 bases from V and 7 bases from J, with 15 bases between. CDR3 nucleotide sequence: TGTGCCAGTAACCCAAATGCGGGCGGGGAGCTGTTTTTT. This gives the protein CASNPNAGGELFF.

V and J are TRBV10-2 and TRBJ2-5, with 7 bases matching TRBD2. With V trimmed by 10 bases and J by 2 bases, 13 bases remained unmatched. Germline V CDR1 and CDR2: WSHSY, SAAADI. This CDR3 is 15 amino acids long. CDR3 residues: CATGRGLDNQETQYF. The CDR3 nucleotides are TGCGCCACCGGTCGAGGACTAGACAATCAAGAGACCCAGTACTTC.

The chain couples TRBV7-9 to TRBJ2-7, with 11 bases that match TRBD2. Germline-derived CDR1 and CDR2 are SEHNR and FQNEAQ (reference sequence). V was clipped by 5 bases and J by 2 bases; unmatched bases: 2. The CDR3 has 14 residues. The CDR3 DNA sequence: TGTGCCAGCAGCCAGGGACTAGCGGCCTACGAGCAGTACTTC. Translating it yields CASSQGLAAYEQYF.

The V call is TRBV19, the J call TRBJ2-1, with TRBD2 identical over 9 bases. Looked up from germline, CDR1 is LNHDA and CDR2 is SQIVND (reference sequence). The trim removed 3 bases at V and 8 bases at J, leaving 8 bases unmatched. The CDR3 is 15 amino acids. The CDR3 DNA reads as TGTGCCAGTAGTATGTTAGGGACTAGCAGTGATGAGCAGTTCTTC. This translates into CASSMLGTSSDEQFF.

The V and J genes are TRBV15 and TRBJ2-1, with 8 bases aligning to TRBD2. This CDR3 is built from 15 residues. The trim removed 3 bases at V and 8 bases at J, leaving 9 bases unmatched. Germline lookup yields CDR1 LNHNV and CDR2 YYDKDF (reference sequence). CDR3 coding DNA: TGTGCCACCAGCAGCCCGGGACTAGGGACCGATGAGCAGTTCTTC. Its protein is CATSSPGLGTDEQFF.

The chain recombines TRBV27 with TRBJ2-1, with D possibly being TRBD2 (5 bases). Trimming removed 4 bases from V and 7 bases from J, with 8 bases in between. Looked up from germline, CDR1 is MNHEY and CDR2 is SMNVEV (reference sequence). This CDR3 has 12 residues. Written as DNA, the CDR3 is TGTGCCAGCAGTTCCCCGGGGAATGAGCAGTTCTTC. Translating it yields CASSSPGNEQFF.